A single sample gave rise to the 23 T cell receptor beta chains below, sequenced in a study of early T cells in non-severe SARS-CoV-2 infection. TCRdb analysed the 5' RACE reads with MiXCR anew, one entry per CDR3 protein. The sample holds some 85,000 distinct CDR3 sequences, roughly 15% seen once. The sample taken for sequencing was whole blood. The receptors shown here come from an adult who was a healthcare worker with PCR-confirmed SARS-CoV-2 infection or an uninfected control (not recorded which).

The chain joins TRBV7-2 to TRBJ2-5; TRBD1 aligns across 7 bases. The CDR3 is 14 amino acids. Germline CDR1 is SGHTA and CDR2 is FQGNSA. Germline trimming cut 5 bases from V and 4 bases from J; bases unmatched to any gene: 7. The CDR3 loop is CASSGRQGAETQYF. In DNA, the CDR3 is TGTGCCAGCAGCGGAAGACAGGGCGCAGAGACCCAGTACTTC.

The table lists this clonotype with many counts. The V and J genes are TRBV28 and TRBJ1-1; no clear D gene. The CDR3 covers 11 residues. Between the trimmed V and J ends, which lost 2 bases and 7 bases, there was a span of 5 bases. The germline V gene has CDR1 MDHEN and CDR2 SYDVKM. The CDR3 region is CASSLRGEAFF. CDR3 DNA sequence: TGTGCCAGCAGTTTACGTGGTGAAGCTTTCTTT.

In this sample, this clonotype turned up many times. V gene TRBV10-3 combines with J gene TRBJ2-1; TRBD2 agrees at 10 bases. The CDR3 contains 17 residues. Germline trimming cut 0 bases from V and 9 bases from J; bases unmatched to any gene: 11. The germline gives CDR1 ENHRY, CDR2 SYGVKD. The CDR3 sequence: CAISESTWSGGAREQFF. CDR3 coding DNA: TGTGCCATCAGTGAGTCGACATGGAGCGGGGGGGCGCGTGAGCAGTTCTTC.

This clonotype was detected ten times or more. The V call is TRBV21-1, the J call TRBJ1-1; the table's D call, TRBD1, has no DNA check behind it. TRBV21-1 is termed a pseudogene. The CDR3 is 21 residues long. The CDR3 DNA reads TGTGCCAGCAGCAAAGAGTTGCACCTTTCCCGGGACGGCAGAGAGAACACTGAAGCTTTCTTT. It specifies CASSKELHLSRDGRENTEAFF.

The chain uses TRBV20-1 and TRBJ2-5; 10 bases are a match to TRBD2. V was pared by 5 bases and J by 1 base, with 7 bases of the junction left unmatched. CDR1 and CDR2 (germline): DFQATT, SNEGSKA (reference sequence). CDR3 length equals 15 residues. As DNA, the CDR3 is TGCAGTGCTCCTCCTTTAGCGGGGGGCCAAGAGACCCAGTACTTC. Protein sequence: CSAPPLAGGQETQYF.

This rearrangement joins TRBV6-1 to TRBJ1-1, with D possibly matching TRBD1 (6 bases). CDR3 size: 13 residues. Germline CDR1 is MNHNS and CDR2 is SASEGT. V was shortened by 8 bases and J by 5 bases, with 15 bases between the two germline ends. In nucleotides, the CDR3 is TGTGCCAGCCGAAGAGTACAGGGTACTGAAGCTTTCTTT. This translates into CASRRVQGTEAFF.

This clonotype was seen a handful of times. The CDR3 bases are TGCAGCGTTGGGGACATTGAAGCTTTCTTT. Its translation is CSVGDIEAFF. The chain recombines TRBV29-1 with TRBJ1-1, with D perhaps matching TRBD1 (6 bases). Trimming cost V 4 bases and J 7 bases, with 7 bases left between them. Germline-derived CDR1 and CDR2 are SQVTM and ANQGSEA. CDR3 size: 10 residues. The full variable domain, completed using reference TRBV29-1 and TRBJ1-1, is SAVISQKPSRDICQRGTSLTIQCQVDSQVTMMFWYRQQPGQSLTLIATANQGSEATYESGFVIDKFPISRPNLTFSTLTVSNMSPEDSSIYLCSVGDIEAFFGQGTRLTVV.

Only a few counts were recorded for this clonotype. The CDR3 nucleotides are TGTGCCAGTAGTAGAACTTCCCGGGACCCCGCTCTTAGCTATGGCTACACCTTC. This sequence encodes CASSRTSRDPALSYGYTF. V gene TRBV19 combines with J gene TRBJ1-2; D possibly corresponds to TRBD1 (5 bases). This CDR3 comprises 18 residues. With 4 bases removed from V and 4 bases from J, the gap between germline ends came to 25 bases. In germline, CDR1 is LNHDA, CDR2 SQIVND (reference sequence). The variable domain in full, completed from reference TRBV19 and TRBJ1-2, reads DGGITQSPKYLFRKEGQNVTLSCEQNLNHDAMYWYRQDPGQGLRLIYYSQIVNDFQKGDIAEGYSVSREKKESFPLTVTSAQKNPTAFYLCASSRTSRDPALSYGYTFGSGTRLTVV.

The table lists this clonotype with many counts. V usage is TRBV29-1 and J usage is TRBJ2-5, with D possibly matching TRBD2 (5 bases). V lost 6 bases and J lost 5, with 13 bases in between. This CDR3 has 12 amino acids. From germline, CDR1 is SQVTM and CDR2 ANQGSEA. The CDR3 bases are TGCAGCGTACTGACTAAATTGGAGACCCAGTACTTC. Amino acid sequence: CSVLTKLETQYF.

CDR3 nucleotides: TGTGCCAGCTTCGGTACCGGGACAGGGAACTATGGCTACACCTTC. It specifies CASFGTGTGNYGYTF. This chain links TRBV9 with TRBJ1-2, with 9 nucleotides matching TRBD1. The V gene end was trimmed by 7 bases and the J gene end by 2 bases; junction bases not matched to a gene: 9. The CDR3 is 15 amino acids. Germline assignment: CDR1 SGDLS and CDR2 YYNGEE.

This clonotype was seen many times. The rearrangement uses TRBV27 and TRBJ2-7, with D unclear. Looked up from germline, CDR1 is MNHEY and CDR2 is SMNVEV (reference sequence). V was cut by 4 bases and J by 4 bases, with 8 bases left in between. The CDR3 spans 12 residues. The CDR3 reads CASSSPLYEQYF. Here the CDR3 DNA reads TGTGCCAGCAGTTCTCCCCTGTACGAGCAGTACTTC.

CDR3 in amino acids: CASSRAQVHEQYF. In DNA, the CDR3 is TGTGCCAGCTCACGGGCCCAGGTCCACGAGCAGTACTTC. The V call is TRBV2, the J call TRBJ2-7, with no clear D. The V end lost 8 bases, the J end lost 5 bases, and 16 bases lay between the germline ends. Germline V gene sequence: CDR1 SNHLY, CDR2 FYNNEI. CDR3 size: 13 residues.

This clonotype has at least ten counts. The CDR3 DNA is TGCAGTGCTAGACAGGGTGGATTCAATGAGCAGTTCTTC. It yields the protein CSARQGGFNEQFF. This chain connects TRBV20-1 to TRBJ2-1, with a tentative D call TRBD1 (5 bases). The CDR3 loop spans 13 amino acids. The germline CDR1 and CDR2 sequences are DFQATT and SNEGSKA (reference sequence). Trimming removed 2 bases from V and 6 bases from J, with 11 bases in between.

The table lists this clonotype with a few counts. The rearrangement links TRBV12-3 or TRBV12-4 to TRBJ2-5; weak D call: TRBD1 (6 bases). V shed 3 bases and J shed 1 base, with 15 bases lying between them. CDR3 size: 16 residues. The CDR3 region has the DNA TGTGCCAGCAGTTTTGACCGGACAGCCTCCCAAGAGACCCAGTACTTC. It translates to CASSFDRTASQETQYF.

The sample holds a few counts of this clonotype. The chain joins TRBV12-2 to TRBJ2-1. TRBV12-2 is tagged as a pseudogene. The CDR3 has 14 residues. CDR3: CASRLGRFNNEQFF. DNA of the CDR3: TGTGCAAGTCGCTTAGGCCGGTTTAACAATGAGCAGTTCTTC.

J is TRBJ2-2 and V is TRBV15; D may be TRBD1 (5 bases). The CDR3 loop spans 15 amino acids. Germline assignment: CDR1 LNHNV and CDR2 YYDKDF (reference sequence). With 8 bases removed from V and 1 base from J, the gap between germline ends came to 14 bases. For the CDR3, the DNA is TGTGCCACCCAGCAAGATACAGGGAACACCGGGGAGCTGTTTTTT. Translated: CATQQDTGNTGELFF.

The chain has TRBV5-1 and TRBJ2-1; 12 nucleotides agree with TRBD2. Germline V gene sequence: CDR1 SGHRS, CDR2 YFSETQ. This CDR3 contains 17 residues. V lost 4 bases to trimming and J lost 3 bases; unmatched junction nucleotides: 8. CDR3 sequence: CASSPELAGGLYNEQFF. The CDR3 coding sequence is TGCGCCAGCAGCCCGGAACTAGCGGGGGGTCTCTACAATGAGCAGTTCTTC.

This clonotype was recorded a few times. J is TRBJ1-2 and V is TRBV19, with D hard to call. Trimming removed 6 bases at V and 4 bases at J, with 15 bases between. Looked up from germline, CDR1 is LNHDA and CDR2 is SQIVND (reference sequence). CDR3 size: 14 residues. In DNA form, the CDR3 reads TGTGCCAGTAGCCAACGCCCCGGTTTCTATGGCTACACCTTC. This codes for CASSQRPGFYGYTF.

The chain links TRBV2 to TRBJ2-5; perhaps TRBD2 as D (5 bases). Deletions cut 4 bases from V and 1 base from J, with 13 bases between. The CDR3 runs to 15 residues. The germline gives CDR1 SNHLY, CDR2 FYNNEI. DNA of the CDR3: TGTGCCAGCAGTGTTGCTTCTAGCAGCCAAGAGACCCAGTACTTC. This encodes CASSVASSSQETQYF.

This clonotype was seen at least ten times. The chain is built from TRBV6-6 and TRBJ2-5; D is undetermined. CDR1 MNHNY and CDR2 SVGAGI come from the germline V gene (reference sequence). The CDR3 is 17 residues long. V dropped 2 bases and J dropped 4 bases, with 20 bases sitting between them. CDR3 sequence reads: CASSYPGELSWGETQYF. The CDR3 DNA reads TGTGCCAGCAGTTACCCCGGCGAGCTCAGCTGGGGAGAGACCCAGTACTTC.

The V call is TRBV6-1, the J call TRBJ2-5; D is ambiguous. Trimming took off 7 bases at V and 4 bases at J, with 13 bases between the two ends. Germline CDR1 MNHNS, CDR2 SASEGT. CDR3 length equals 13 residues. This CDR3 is CASKVVHSETQYF. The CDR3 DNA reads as TGTGCCAGCAAGGTAGTCCACTCAGAGACCCAGTACTTC.

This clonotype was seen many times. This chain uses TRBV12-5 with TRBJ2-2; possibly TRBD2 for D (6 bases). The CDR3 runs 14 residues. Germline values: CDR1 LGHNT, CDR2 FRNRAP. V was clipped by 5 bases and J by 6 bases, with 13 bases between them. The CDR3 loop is CASGRDSGAGELFF. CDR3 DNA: TGTGCTAGTGGTCGGGACTCCGGAGCCGGGGAGCTGTTTTTT.

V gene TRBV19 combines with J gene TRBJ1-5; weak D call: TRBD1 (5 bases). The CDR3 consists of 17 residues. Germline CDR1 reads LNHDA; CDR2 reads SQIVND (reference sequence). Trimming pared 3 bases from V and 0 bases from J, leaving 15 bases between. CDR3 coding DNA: TGTGCCAGTAGTATGGATGACAGACCCTATAGCAATCAGCCCCAGCATTTT. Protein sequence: CASSMDDRPYSNQPQHF.